The present entry profiles one T cell receptor (beta chain) with its context. This sample stems from a study of T cells in Graves' hyperthyroidism and ophthalmopathy. The V gene lost 4 bases and the J gene lost 3 bases, with 16 bases spanning the gap. Germline values: CDR1 SGHRS, CDR2 YFSETQ. The CDR3 extends over 15 amino acids. Researchers amplified the TCR beta CDR3 regions from RNA transcripts. First-round RT-PCR of the TCR CDR3 relied on the HTBI primer set. TCRdb independently ran MiXCR on the multiplex PCR reads; one entry per CDR3 protein. The sample shows around 350,000 distinct CDR3 sequences, roughly 25% of them seen only once.

The source of this sequence is a middle-aged man with Graves' hyperthyroidism. Sequencing input: blood. The chain links TRBV5-1 to TRBJ1-1; D gene unclear. The CDR3 DNA follows: TGCGCCAGCAGCCCCTCCGGGCCATGGGACACTGAAGCTTTCTTT. It translates to CASSPSGPWDTEAFF.